Included here is one T cell receptor beta chain sequence, with context. The sample comes from a study of PD-1 blockade in classical Hodgkin lymphoma. The method was immunoSEQ multiplex PCR; TCRdb's version includes in-frame clones alone and lacks a portion of them. This sample carries under 20,000 clones, approximately 77% of them seen once, and the ten largest clones take around 2%. The ends were cut back, 0 bases at V and 8 bases at J, with 19 bases in the middle. The germline V gene encodes CDR1 SGHTA and CDR2 FQGNSA. This CDR3 has 17 residues. The time point here: cycle 4 day 1 (C4D1), after 6 weeks of nivolumab. All patients relapsed after autologous stem cell transplantation, and brentuximab vedotin exposure varied. Investigators isolated CD4+ T cells from thawed PBMCs through magnetic negative selection.

The rearrangement uses TRBV7-2 and TRBJ1-4, with D perhaps TRBD1 (5 bases). The sequence came from a human donor with classical Hodgkin lymphoma. The sample here was CD4+ T cells from blood, taken before the fourth cycle of nivolumab. CDR3 sequence (DNA): TGTGCCAGCAGCTTAGCGCGTAGGGGTCGCCAGGAGGAAAAACTGTTTTTT. Translation: CASSLARRGRQEEKLFF.